What follows describes a single T cell receptor (beta chain). No antigen is known for it. An end of the junction does not agree with germline; a read error may underlie this. RNA was extracted from bulk tissue without any cell sorting. Germline-derived CDR1 and CDR2 are PRHDT and FYEKMQ (reference sequence). The length of the CDR3 is 19 residues. The library came from three nested PCR rounds adapted from ARM-PCR protocols. TCRdb redid the calling of the multiplex PCR reads with MiXCR, one entry per CDR3 protein. The table records approximately 90,000 distinct CDR3 sequences, around 64% of them present only once. This specimen comes from a study of tumor and adjacent non-tumor tissue in lung cancer. In the study overall: Samples averaged approximately 4.2 million productive TCRbeta reads each. Regarding the study as a whole: Shorter survival was associated with higher TCR diversity in tumors. Tumor tissue had significantly higher TCR diversity than normal lung. In normal lung, the top 100 clones were significantly more dominant than in tumor.

The chain recombines TRBV13 with TRBJ1-1, with D perhaps matching TRBD1 (5 bases). The clonotype comes from a man in his fifties or sixties with non-small cell lung cancer. The sequenced sample consisted of lung tumor tissue. In nucleotides, the CDR3 is TGCGCCAGCCGCTTAGGGACGCTTCAGCAACAAGGACCTAACAATGAAGCTTTCTTT. Residues: CASRLGTLQQQGPNNEAFF.